Presented here are 14 T cell receptor beta chains from one specimen sequenced in a study of shared clonotypes between healthy human individuals (dated by TCRdb to 2018 to 2020). Receptors were amplified or captured by the immunoSEQ multiplex PCR assay. TCRdb's version of the immuneACCESS table is confined to in-frame rearrangements and falls short of the full clone set. An unresolved V gene accounts for under half of the shortfall where checked; the remainder is of unknown origin. Counted in this sample were under 750,000 clones; just under 75% of them appeared once. Approximately 1.7% of the sample comes from the top ten. Source material: memory CD4+ T cells sorted from blood. This specimen's cell subset or site label, interpreted: CD45RA-negative fraction. The receptors come from a woman aged 30 to 39 in good health.

This chain links TRBV28 with TRBJ1-1, with 8 bases that match TRBD1. With V trimmed by 3 bases and J by 6 bases, 9 bases remained unmatched. CDR1 is MDHEN and CDR2 is SYDVKM in the germline V gene. This CDR3 is built from 15 residues. In DNA form, the CDR3 reads TGTGCCAGCAGTTTTTTGGGACAGGCAACTCCTGAAGCTTTCTTT. It encodes CASSFLGQATPEAFF.

CDR3 bases: TGTGCCAGCAGCCGCGGGGGCGGAACGCCCTATGGCTACACCTTC. It yields the protein CASSRGGGTPYGYTF. The chain combines TRBV11-2 with TRBJ1-2, with a weak D call TRBD1 (6 bases). From germline, CDR1 is SGHAT and CDR2 FQNNGV. Between the trimmed V and J ends, which lost 5 bases and 4 bases, there was a span of 17 bases. The CDR3 totals 15 residues.

The V call is TRBV11-2, the J call TRBJ1-2, with D tentatively TRBD1 (5 bases). Germline V lookup: CDR1 SGHAT, CDR2 FQNNGV. Trimming took 6 bases from V and 6 from J, leaving 17 bases between them. This CDR3 contains 14 residues. This CDR3 is CASRTVGDPNGYTF. The CDR3 nucleotides are TGTGCCAGCAGAACGGTAGGGGACCCCAATGGCTACACCTTC. Based on the CDR3 plus reference TRBV11-2 and TRBJ1-2, the full variable domain is EAGVAQSPRYKIIEKRQSVAFWCNPISGHATLYWYQQILGQGPKLLIQFQNNGVVDDSQLPKDRFSAERLKGVDSTLKIQPAKLEDSAVYLCASRTVGDPNGYTFGSGTRLTVV.

The CDR3 loop reads CAWSEPATMSYEQYF. The CDR3 nucleotides are TGTGCCTGGAGTGAGCCTGCGACTATGTCCTACGAGCAGTACTTC. The V gene is TRBV30, the J gene TRBJ2-7; a weak D match, TRBD2 (5 bases). The V gene's germline CDR1 is GTSNPN and CDR2 SVGIG (reference sequence). CDR3 length: 15 amino acids. Trimming stripped 1 base from V and 1 base from J, with 14 bases between.

The J gene is TRBJ2-7, the V gene TRBV5-1; the D call may be TRBD1 or TRBD2 (5 bases each). From germline, CDR1 is SGHRS and CDR2 YFSETQ. The CDR3 has 15 residues. Trimming took off 4 bases at V and 2 bases at J, with 16 bases between the two ends. The DNA of the CDR3 is TGCGCCAGCAGCCGAGGGGTCCGGGGACCCTACGAGCAGTACTTC. Its translation is CASSRGVRGPYEQYF. The whole variable domain, filled in from reference TRBV5-1 and TRBJ2-7, reads KAGVTQTPRYLIKTRGQQVTLSCSPISGHRSVSWYQQTPGQGLQFLFEYFSETQRNKGNFPGRFSGRQFSNSRSEMNVSTLELGDSALYLCASSRGVRGPYEQYFGPGTRLTVT.

This clone was seen just once. This chain links TRBV6-5 with TRBJ2-7; TRBD2 aligns across 12 bases. From germline, CDR1 is MNHEY and CDR2 SVGAGI. J was trimmed by 2 bases and V by 9 bases; bases with no gene match: 5. CDR3 size: 14 residues. The CDR3 loop is CASKLAGGTYEQYF. Here the CDR3 DNA reads TGTGCCAGTAAACTAGCGGGAGGTACCTACGAGCAGTACTTC.

The CDR3 loop is CAITGQGRADTQYF. CDR3 nucleotide sequence: TGTGCCATCACGGGACAGGGTAGGGCAGATACGCAGTATTTT. The rearrangement joins TRBV10-3 to TRBJ2-3; 9 bases fit TRBD1. This CDR3 region has 14 residues. V dropped 7 bases and J dropped 4; count of bases not matched to a gene: 6. Germline V gives CDR1 ENHRY, CDR2 SYGVKD.

V is TRBV29-1 and J is TRBJ2-1, with D unclear. The germline gives CDR1 SQVTM, CDR2 ANQGSEA. CDR3 length: 11 amino acids. Trimming cost V 4 bases and J 6 bases, with 7 bases left between them. CDR3 sequence reads: CSVVPVNEQFF. The CDR3 nucleotides are TGCAGCGTTGTGCCAGTCAATGAGCAGTTCTTC.

V usage is TRBV27 and J usage is TRBJ2-7; maybe TRBD1 (6 bases). Trimming took 7 bases from V and 4 from J, leaving 20 bases between them. From germline, CDR1 is MNHEY and CDR2 SMNVEV (reference sequence). This CDR3 comprises 15 residues. For the CDR3, the DNA is TGTGCCAGCACCTCAACCCGGGACACATTATACGAGCAGTACTTC. Translating gives CASTSTRDTLYEQYF.

A few counts support this clone. This chain connects TRBV28 to TRBJ1-5, with 9 bases fitting TRBD1. This CDR3 is built from 14 residues. Trimming took 5 bases from V and 3 from J; bases not matched to a gene: 2. CDR1 is MDHEN and CDR2 is SYDVKM in the germline V gene. The CDR3 DNA reads as TGTGCCAGCAGTGACAGGGGGAACAATCAGCCCCAGCATTTT. It specifies CASSDRGNNQPQHF.

This clone showed up just a few times. The chain recombines TRBV7-2 with TRBJ1-4; no firm D call. The CDR3 has 13 amino acids. From germline, CDR1 is SGHTA and CDR2 FQGNSA. With 1 base removed from V and 12 bases from J, the gap between germline ends came to 12 bases. This CDR3 reads CASSLVGGRELFF. DNA for the CDR3: TGTGCCAGCAGCTTAGTCGGCGGAAGGGAACTGTTTTTT. Filled out from reference TRBV7-2 and TRBJ1-4, the complete variable domain reads GAGVSQSPSNKVTEKGKDVELRCDPISGHTALYWYRQSLGQGLEFLIYFQGNSAPDKSGLPSDRFSAERTGGSVSTLTIQRTQQEDSAVYLCASSLVGGRELFFGSGTQLSVL.

J is TRBJ2-5 and V is TRBV19, with 10 bases identical to TRBD2. The CDR3 sequence is 17 residues long. J lost 1 base, V lost 5 bases, and 10 bases had no gene match. Germline loops: CDR1 LNHDA, CDR2 SQIVND (reference sequence). CDR3 loop: CASSPRGLAVGQETQYF. CDR3 nucleotides: TGTGCCAGTAGTCCGAGAGGACTAGCGGTGGGCCAAGAGACCCAGTACTTC. Together with reference TRBV19 and TRBJ2-5, the CDR3 gives the full variable domain: DGGITQSPKYLFRKEGQNVTLSCEQNLNHDAMYWYRQDPGQGLRLIYYSQIVNDFQKGDIAEGYSVSREKKESFPLTVTSAQKNPTAFYLCASSPRGLAVGQETQYFGPGTRLLVL.

This rearrangement joins TRBV7-9 to TRBJ2-2; D is possibly TRBD2 (5 bases). V was clipped by 0 bases and J by 5 bases, with 10 bases between them. CDR3 length equals 15 residues. Per germline, CDR1 SEHNR and CDR2 FQNEAQ (reference sequence). Here the CDR3 reads CASSLARASTGELFF. The CDR3 coding sequence is TGTGCCAGCAGCTTAGCGAGGGCGTCGACCGGGGAGCTGTTTTTT.

The chain is built from TRBV5-8 and TRBJ1-5; unclear D gene. V was pared by 3 bases and J by 0 bases, with 10 bases between. Germline values: CDR1 SGHTS, CDR2 YDEGEE. This CDR3 region has 15 residues. CDR3 nucleotide sequence: TGTGCCAGCAGCTCTGACCCACTTAGCAATCAGCCCCAGCATTTT. Translation: CASSSDPLSNQPQHF.